This T cell receptor beta chain was retrieved from a study of blood T cell dynamics during melanoma immunotherapy. Study in general: Patients with metastatic melanoma got pembrolizumab or nivolumab-ipilimumab as first-line care. Study outcomes and limitations: Unlike progressors, later disease-control patients had W3 repertoires gaining clonality or diversity. Clones driving repertoire changes may be melanoma-specific or general immune activation.

The assay was immunoSEQ multiplex PCR, and TCRdb's table has in-frame clones only and misses some. This table holds around 13,000 clones, approximately 84% found once. Comments on this clone: The antigen remains undetermined. The germline gene is not matched at one end of the junction; a read error may be the cause.

This CDR3 is 15 amino acids long. Looked up from germline, CDR1 is MNHEY and CDR2 is SMNVEV (reference sequence). The time point denotes: pre-treatment baseline. Response was assessed by RECIST 1.1 at 12 weeks, except a couple of rapid progressors. The receptor was derived from a human donor with melanoma. The input for sequencing was blood, taken from a patient treated with checkpoint blockade. The V call is TRBV27, the J call TRBJ2-2; a possible D gene is TRBD2 (5 bases). CDR3 region: CASSLRRTNTGELFF. The CDR3 bases are TGTGCCAGCAGTTTACGGAGGACGAATACCGGGGAGCTGTTTTTT.